Below, 5 T cell receptor beta chains from the same sample are listed, as sequenced in a study of blood T cells in healthy people across ages. Primers used in a second PCR of roughly 6 to 11 cycles were a sample-barcoded 5' primer and a J-beta primer mix. One entry per CDR3 protein results from TCRdb running MiXCR on the 5' RACE reads. The sample records about 380,000 distinct CDR3 sequences, about 55% being singletons. Material for sequencing was blood. Every receptor here comes from a man aged 60-69 years in good health.

This clonotype was seen only a few times. The chain combines TRBV14 with TRBJ2-3; D possibly corresponds to TRBD2 (5 bases). This CDR3 has 15 residues. V was cut by 6 bases and J by 0 bases, with 13 bases left in between. Germline V lookup: CDR1 SGHDN, CDR2 FVKESK. CDR3 in amino acids: CASRPLGESTDTQYF. CDR3 DNA: TGTGCCAGCAGGCCGCTTGGGGAGAGCACAGATACGCAGTATTTT. Supplemented by reference TRBV14 and TRBJ2-3, the full variable domain reads EAGVTQFPSHSVIEKGQTVTLRCDPISGHDNLYWYRRVMGKEIKFLLHFVKESKQDESGMPNNRFLAERTGGTYSTLKVQPAELEDSGVYFCASRPLGESTDTQYFGPGTRLTVL.

The CDR3 region has the DNA TGTGCCATTTCAGCGGGAAGCTCCTACAATGAGCAGTTCTTC. Translation gives CAISAGSSYNEQFF. The chain joins TRBV10-3 to TRBJ2-1, with TRBD2 matching over 7 bases. Per germline, CDR1 ENHRY and CDR2 SYGVKD. V gave up 9 bases and J gave up 0 bases; unmatched junction bases: 5. This CDR3 contains 14 residues.

J is TRBJ2-3 and V is TRBV18; 9 bases are a match to TRBD2. V trimming: 8 bases; J trimming: 2 bases; junction bases outside the gene matches: 14. Germline V gene sequence: CDR1 KGHSH, CDR2 LQKENI. The CDR3 totals 17 residues. The CDR3 sequence: CASNTVASGTTTDTQYF. CDR3 in DNA: TGTGCCAGCAATACGGTGGCTAGCGGGACTACCACAGATACGCAGTATTTT.

The rearrangement links TRBV29-1 to TRBJ2-3; D is possibly TRBD1 (6 bases). In germline, CDR1 is SQVTM, CDR2 ANQGSEA. Trimming cost V 4 bases and J 5 bases, with 13 bases left between them. The CDR3 has 13 amino acids. Here the CDR3 DNA reads TGCAGCGTTGGAGGGACACAGGGAGATACGCAGTATTTT. Protein sequence: CSVGGTQGDTQYF.

The chain uses TRBV6-4 and TRBJ2-3; 11 positions agree with TRBD2. The J segment lost 2 bases and the V segment lost 5 bases, leaving 3 bases of the junction unmatched. CDR1 is MRHNA and CDR2 is SNTAGT in the germline V gene. The CDR3 has 15 residues. CDR3 sequence reads: CASSKTSGATDTQYF. The DNA for the CDR3 is TGTGCCAGCAGTAAGACTAGCGGGGCCACAGATACGCAGTATTTT.